The 10 T cell receptor beta chains presented below share a single source sample, sequenced in a study of post-analysis software for immune sequencing data. These receptors lack a known antigen. Study outcomes and limitations: Roughly five TRBV segments, including TRBV5-6, TRBV5-1 and TRBV20-1, were more frequent in patients than controls.

Presence of unique molecular identifiers characterized the TCR beta cDNA libraries. MiXCR, run by TCRdb on the PCR reads, gives a single entry per CDR3 protein. The sample has approximately 360,000 distinct CDR3 sequences, roughly 38% seen once. Sequenced: blood. The receptors originated from a girl under 18 with multiple sclerosis.

This chain links TRBV18 with TRBJ2-7; TRBD1 agrees at 8 bases. The CDR3 loop spans 16 amino acids. V trimming: 3 bases; J trimming: 4 bases; junction bases outside the gene matches: 11. CDR1 KGHSH and CDR2 LQKENI come from the germline V gene. CDR3 loop: CASSPRTGRRKYEQYF. Here the CDR3 DNA reads TGTGCCAGCTCACCTAGGACAGGGCGTCGAAAGTACGAGCAGTACTTC.

The rearrangement joins TRBV5-1 to TRBJ2-7; D is possibly TRBD1 or TRBD2 (5 bases each). This CDR3 spans 14 amino acids. Trimming pared 4 bases from V and 2 bases from J, leaving 13 bases between. Germline V CDR1 and CDR2: SGHRS, YFSETQ. The CDR3 spells CASSGGRTAYEQYF. DNA for the CDR3: TGCGCCAGCAGCGGGGGACGGACCGCCTACGAGCAGTACTTC.

This clonotype has at least ten counts. The rearrangement uses TRBV12-3 or TRBV12-4 and TRBJ2-3, with TRBD2 matching 13 bases. CDR3 length: 15 residues. J gave up 6 bases and V 5 bases, and 5 bases lay outside the gene matches. The DNA of the CDR3 is TGTGCCAGCAGTCCAACTAGCGGGGGGGTTGATACGCAGTATTTT. Translating it yields CASSPTSGGVDTQYF.

This clonotype has only a few counts. J is TRBJ2-5 and V is TRBV10-3, with 7 bases that match TRBD2. V lost 3 bases to trimming and J lost 6 bases; unmatched junction nucleotides: 10. CDR1 is ENHRY and CDR2 is SYGVKD in the germline V gene. The CDR3 length is 15 residues. The CDR3 DNA follows: TGTGCCATCAGTGATAGCCCTAGCGGCGATAAGACCCAGTACTTC. The encoded protein is CAISDSPSGDKTQYF.

Of note for this clonotype: This could be a read error, since a much larger clone is one nucleotide away. This chain links TRBV12-3 or TRBV12-4 with TRBJ2-3; D gene ambiguous. The V end lost 3 bases, the J end lost 2 bases, and 3 bases lay between the germline ends. The CDR3 spans 12 residues. In nucleotides, the CDR3 is TGTGCCAGCAGTTTTCTCACAGATACGCAGTATTTT. Amino acids: CASSFLTDTQYF.

This clonotype was seen a handful of times. The V gene is TRBV6-5, the J gene TRBJ1-5, with D maybe TRBD1 (5 bases). The germline V gene has CDR1 MNHEY and CDR2 SVGAGI. V was shortened by 6 bases and J by 0 bases, with 15 bases between the two germline ends. This CDR3 is 16 amino acids long. In nucleotides, the CDR3 is TGTGCCAGCAGCTCTAGAGGGGTGTATAGCAATCAGCCCCAGCATTTT. Translating it yields CASSSRGVYSNQPQHF.

The table lists this clonotype with a few counts. The V gene is TRBV27, the J gene TRBJ2-1, with TRBD2 as a possible D gene (7 bases). The CDR3 spans 14 residues. Germline V gives CDR1 MNHEY, CDR2 SMNVEV (reference sequence). V gave up 8 bases and J gave up 2 bases, with 13 bases separating them. Written as DNA, the CDR3 is TGTGCCAGCGGATGGGGGGGGCCCTACAATGAGCAGTTCTTC. Translated, it gives CASGWGGPYNEQFF.

In this sample, this clonotype turned up many times. This chain uses TRBV5-6 with TRBJ2-6, with a possible D match to TRBD2 (6 bases). V lost 6 bases and J 0 bases, leaving 10 bases between the germline ends. The length of the CDR3 is 15 residues. Germline CDR1 reads SGHDT; CDR2 reads YYEEEE. The DNA for the CDR3 is TGTGCCAGCACCGCCGGGAGCTCTGGGGCCAACGTCCTGACTTTC. This codes for CASTAGSSGANVLTF. The full variable domain, completed using reference TRBV5-6 and TRBJ2-6, is DAGVTQSPTHLIKTRGQQVTLRCSPKSGHDTVSWYQQALGQGPQFIFQYYEEEERQRGNFPDRFSGHQFPNYSSELNVNALLLGDSALYLCASTAGSSGANVLTFGAGSRLTVL.

This sequence joins TRBV4-1 and TRBJ2-7; tentative D call: TRBD1 (6 bases). Trimming shortened V by 1 base and J by 4 bases, and 17 bases separated the two germline ends. The CDR3 is made up of 16 amino acids. CDR1 and CDR2 from the germline V gene are MGHRA and YSYEKL. CDR3 in amino acids: CASSQGARQGMYEQYF. The CDR3 DNA sequence: TGCGCCAGCAGCCAAGGGGCGAGGCAGGGGATGTACGAGCAGTACTTC.

This clonotype was detected only a few times. The chain uses TRBV6-1 and TRBJ2-7, with unresolved D. Germline V gene sequence: CDR1 MNHNS, CDR2 SASEGT. This CDR3 comprises 15 residues. The V end was cut by 2 bases, the J end by 3 bases, with 14 bases between. CDR3 bases: TGTGCCAGCAGTGAAAACCTAGGGCGGTTCTACGAGCAGTACTTC. It encodes CASSENLGRFYEQYF.